This T cell receptor beta chain was sequenced in a study of B cell selection in AIRE deficiency (dated by TCRdb to 2018 to 2020). Study-level background: TCRbeta repertoires of sorted blood CD4+ conventional T cells and regulatory T cells were compared between AIRE-deficient patients and healthy controls. The TCR-sequenced cohort comprised roughly five AIRE-deficient APECED patients and roughly five healthy control donors. Overall study outcomes, separate from this receptor: Sequencing covered only TCRbeta chains, and under 45% of shared healthy-donor Treg sequences were also present in healthy Tconv, possibly due to differing TCRalpha chains. Around 33% of the Treg TCRbeta sequences shared among healthy donors were found in patient Tconv cells, which suggests that Treg-biased clones were diverted into the Tconv compartment. Among over 3,000 shared Treg TCRbeta sequences, approximately 32% were found to be shared only among healthy donors and about 9.6% only among patients, suggesting that Treg selection is less efficient in the absence of AIRE. Tconv and Treg cells from AIRE-deficient patients showed TCRBV gene usage, CDR3 length and TCR diversity similar to those of healthy donors. Shared Treg sequences had shorter CDR3s, which reflects a bias toward rearrangements containing few non-templated nucleotide insertions.

Conventional CD4 T cells were sorted as cells that were CD4+CD127+. APECED syndrome was present in the AIRE-deficient patients. Tconv and Treg cells for TCRbeta sequencing were sorted on a FACSAria flow cytometer. The sorted cells were collected in 5-ml round-bottom polystyrene tubes, and the dry cell pellets were frozen at -80 degrees C prior to sequencing. The table lists this clone with a count of one. Which antigen it targets is not known. No much larger clone exists at a distance of one base, and base qualities are not known. The immunoSEQ platform was used to sequence the TCRbeta chain. Per the original workflow: Pooled conventional T cell repertoires yielded approximately 1x10^5 distinct in-frame TCRbeta sequences from patients and about 1.3x10^5 from healthy donors. Treg TCRbeta sequences found in two or more individuals were defined as public, and these public Treg TCRbeta sequences were then searched for in Tconv repertoires. Differences between groups were assessed by Mann-Whitney U tests with Bonferroni-Dunn correction in GraphPad Prism 7.03. TCRdb retrieved this table from immuneACCESS and kept in-frame rearrangements only. Not all clones are present; in checked studies, unresolved V genes account for under half, and no reason is known for the remainder. The DNA gave D and trimming, while V, J and clone size come from that table. Within this sample are 20,000 to 30,000 clones, with approximately 97% of them counted one time only. The ten largest clones capture roughly 0.22% of the sample.

Inclusive of the bounding cysteine and phenylalanine, the CDR3 is 14 residues long. Only the CDR3 region is kept as DNA, spanning 42 bases read in frame from base 1. V loses 8 bases of germline sequence and J loses 1 base, and the interval between the two ends is 14 bases. The germline V gene encodes CDR1 MNHEY and CDR2 SMNVEV (reference sequence). The V gene is TRBV27 and the J gene is TRBJ1-1; there is no confident call for the D gene. Material: conventional CD4+ T cells sorted from PBMCs. This TCR derives from a human donor with AIRE deficiency. The CDR3: CASPLPGGNTEAFF. The DNA sequence reads TGTGCCAGCCCTCTCCCCGGCGGGAACACTGAAGCTTTCTTT.